These T cell receptor beta chains were read from a single sample in a study of early T cells in non-severe SARS-CoV-2 infection. MiXCR, run by TCRdb on the 5' RACE reads, gives a single entry per CDR3 protein. The table has 80,000 to 95,000 distinct CDR3 sequences, approximately 15% seen once. Sample: whole blood. The origin of the receptors is an adult who was a healthcare worker with PCR-confirmed SARS-CoV-2 infection or an uninfected control (not recorded which). Both conserved end residues are part of each CDR3. A D gene is named only where the DNA matches it firmly. Expanded clones get a size class; other rows say once, few or many, or leave the size out.

d_gene	j_gene	v_gene	abundance	CDR3aa	CDR3nt
-	TRBJ1-4	TRBV2	-	CASGNLGTRVLFF	TGTGCCAGCGGCAACTTGGGGACCAGGGTACTGTTTTTT
TRBD1	TRBJ2-1	TRBV27	few	CASSFTGGIEQFF	TGTGCCAGCAGTTTTACAGGGGGCATTGAGCAGTTCTTC
TRBD2	TRBJ2-3	TRBV7-2	many	CASSLALLAGGPTDTQYF	TGTGCCAGCAGCTTAGCCCTACTAGCGGGGGGGCCAACAGATACGCAGTATTTT
-	TRBJ2-3	TRBV5-4	-	CASSLWPGTDTQYF	TGTGCCAGCAGCTTGTGGCCGGGCACAGATACGCAGTATTTT
TRBD2	TRBJ2-7	TRBV20-1	-	CSAPQRGLYEQYF	TGCAGTGCTCCCCAGCGGGGACTGTACGAGCAGTACTTC
TRBD1	TRBJ2-1	TRBV7-3	many	CASSSPPGQGFNEQFF	TGTGCCAGCAGCTCCCCCCCGGGACAGGGTTTTAATGAGCAGTTCTTC
TRBD1	TRBJ1-5	TRBV12-5	many	CASGRDRVGGQPQHF	TGTGCTAGTGGAAGAGACAGGGTCGGGGGTCAGCCCCAGCATTTT
TRBD2	TRBJ2-2	TRBV4-3	many	CASSQWVRLAANTGELFF	TGCGCCAGCAGCCAATGGGTTAGACTAGCGGCGAACACCGGGGAGCTGTTTTTT
-	TRBJ2-3	TRBV7-4	few	CASSLLYTDTQYF	TGTGCCAGCAGCTTACTTTACACAGATACGCAGTATTTT
-	TRBJ1-1	TRBV13	few	CASTRRVPNTEAFF	TGTGCCAGCACCAGGCGGGTCCCGAACACTGAAGCTTTCTTT
-	TRBJ2-2	TRBV7-9	-	CASSGTTNTGELFF	TGTGCCAGCAGCGGGACAACGAACACCGGGGAGCTGTTTTTT
-	TRBJ1-5	TRBV3-1	once	CASSQDRRDGQPQHF	TGTGCCAGCAGCCAAGATAGGAGGGACGGTCAGCCCCAGCATTTT
-	TRBJ2-2	TRBV6-6	many	CASIRASPGELFF	TGTGCCAGCATAAGGGCTTCCCCCGGGGAGCTGTTTTTT
TRBD1	TRBJ2-7	TRBV2	many	CASSQGQGGYEQYF	TGTGCCAGCAGTCAAGGACAGGGCGGCTACGAGCAGTACTTC
TRBD1	TRBJ2-7	TRBV27	many	CASSPPSRRGTYEQYF	TGTGCCAGCAGTCCCCCTTCCCGCAGGGGGACCTACGAGCAGTACTTC
-	TRBJ2-2	TRBV6-2/TRBV6-3	many	CASSSGDLTGELFF	TGTGCCAGCAGTTCAGGGGACCTAACCGGGGAGCTGTTTTTT
-	TRBJ1-1	TRBV29-1	-	CSLEPPRRAEAFF	TGCAGCCTCGAACCGCCCAGGCGGGCTGAAGCTTTCTTT
TRBD1	TRBJ2-2	TRBV5-1	few	CASTPGTGNTGELFF	TGCGCCAGCACCCCCGGGACAGGGAACACCGGGGAGCTGTTTTTT
TRBD1	TRBJ1-2	TRBV12-3/TRBV12-4	many	CASTHSTGVGYTF	TGTGCCAGCACCCACTCGACAGGGGTCGGCTACACCTTC
-	TRBJ1-5	TRBV5-1	many	CASSFLGTSKWPQHF	TGCGCCAGCAGCTTCTTGGGCACGTCGAAATGGCCCCAGCATTTT
TRBD2	TRBJ2-1	TRBV6-1	few	CASSEMGGVYNEQFF	TGTGCCAGCAGCGAAATGGGGGGGGTATACAATGAGCAGTTCTTC
-	TRBJ2-3	TRBV6-6	many	CASSYSLGSNTQYF	TGTGCCAGCAGTTACTCGTTGGGATCCAATACGCAGTATTTT
-	TRBJ2-7	TRBV7-2	-	CASRPGTPYEQYF	TGTGCCAGCAGACCCGGGACTCCCTACGAGCAGTACTTC
TRBD2	TRBJ2-3	TRBV10-1	many	CASSVGLAGGTQYF	TGCGCCAGCAGCGTGGGACTAGCGGGGGGTACGCAGTATTTT
-	TRBJ2-3	TRBV19	few	CASSIRTDTQYF	TGTGCCAGTAGTATTCGTACAGATACGCAGTATTTT
-	TRBJ2-6	TRBV5-1	many	CASSLYQGTGANVLTF	TGCGCCAGCAGCTTGTACCAGGGAACTGGGGCCAACGTCCTGACTTTC